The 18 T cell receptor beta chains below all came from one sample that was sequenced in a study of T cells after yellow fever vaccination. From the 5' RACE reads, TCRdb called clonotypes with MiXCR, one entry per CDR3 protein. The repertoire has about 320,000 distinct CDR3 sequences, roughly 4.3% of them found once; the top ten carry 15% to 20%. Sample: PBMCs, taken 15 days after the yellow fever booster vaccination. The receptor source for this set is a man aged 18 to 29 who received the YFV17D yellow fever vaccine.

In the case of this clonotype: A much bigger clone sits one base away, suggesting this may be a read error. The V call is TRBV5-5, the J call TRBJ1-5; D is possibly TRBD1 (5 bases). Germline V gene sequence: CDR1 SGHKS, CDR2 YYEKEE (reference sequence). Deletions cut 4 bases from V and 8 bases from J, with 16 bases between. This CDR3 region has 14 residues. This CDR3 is CASSTRQSGKPQHF. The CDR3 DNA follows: TGTGCCAGCAGCACCCGACAGTCGGGGAAGCCCCAGCATTTT.

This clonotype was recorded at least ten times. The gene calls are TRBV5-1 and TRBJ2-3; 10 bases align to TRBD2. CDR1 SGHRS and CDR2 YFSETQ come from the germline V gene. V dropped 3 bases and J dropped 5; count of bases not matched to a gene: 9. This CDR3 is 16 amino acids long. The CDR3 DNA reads TGCGCCAGCAGCTGGACAGCGGGGGGGGAGGGAGATACGCAGTATTTT. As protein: CASSWTAGGEGDTQYF.

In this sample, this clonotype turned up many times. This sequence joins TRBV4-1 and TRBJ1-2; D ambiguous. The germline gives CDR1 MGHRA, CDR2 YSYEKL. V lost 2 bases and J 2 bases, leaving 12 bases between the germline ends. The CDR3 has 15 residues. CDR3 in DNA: TGCGCCAGCAGCCAATTCAAGGGTGAGAACTATGGCTACACCTTC. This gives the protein CASSQFKGENYGYTF.

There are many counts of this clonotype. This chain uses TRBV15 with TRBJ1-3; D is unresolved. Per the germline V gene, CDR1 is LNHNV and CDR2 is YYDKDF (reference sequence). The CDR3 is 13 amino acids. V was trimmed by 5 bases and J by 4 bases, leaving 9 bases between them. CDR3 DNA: TGTGCCACCAGCCGATACCAGGGAAACACCATATATTTT. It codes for CATSRYQGNTIYF. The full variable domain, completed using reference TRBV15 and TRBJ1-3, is DAMVIQNPRYQVTQFGKPVTLSCSQTLNHNVMYWYQQKSSQAPKLLFHYYDKDFNNEADTPDNFQSRRPNTSFCFLDIRSPGLGDTAMYLCATSRYQGNTIYFGEGSWLTVV.

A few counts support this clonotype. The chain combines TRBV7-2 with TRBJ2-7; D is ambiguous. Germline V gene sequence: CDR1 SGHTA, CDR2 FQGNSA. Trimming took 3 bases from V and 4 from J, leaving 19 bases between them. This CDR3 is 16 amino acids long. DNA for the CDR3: TGTGCCAGCAGCTTCGGATCCCCTTCTACTGAGTACGAGCAGTACTTC. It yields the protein CASSFGSPSTEYEQYF. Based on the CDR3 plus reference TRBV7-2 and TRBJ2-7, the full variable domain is GAGVSQSPSNKVTEKGKDVELRCDPISGHTALYWYRQSLGQGLEFLIYFQGNSAPDKSGLPSDRFSAERTGGSVSTLTIQRTQQEDSAVYLCASSFGSPSTEYEQYFGPGTRLTVT.

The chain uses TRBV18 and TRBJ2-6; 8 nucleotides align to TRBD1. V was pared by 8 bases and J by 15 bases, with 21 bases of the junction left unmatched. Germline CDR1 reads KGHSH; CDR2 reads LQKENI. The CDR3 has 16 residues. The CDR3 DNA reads TGTGCCAGCCAATCTTACGGGGGACAGGCGGCTTATGGCCTGACTTTC. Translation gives CASQSYGGQAAYGLTF.

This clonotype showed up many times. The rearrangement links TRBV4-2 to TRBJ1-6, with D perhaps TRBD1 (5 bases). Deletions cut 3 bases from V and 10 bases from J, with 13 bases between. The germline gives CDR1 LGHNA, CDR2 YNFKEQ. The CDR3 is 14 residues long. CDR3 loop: CASSQGLGNSPLHF. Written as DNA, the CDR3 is TGTGCCAGCAGCCAGGGACTGGGGAACTCACCCCTCCACTTT.

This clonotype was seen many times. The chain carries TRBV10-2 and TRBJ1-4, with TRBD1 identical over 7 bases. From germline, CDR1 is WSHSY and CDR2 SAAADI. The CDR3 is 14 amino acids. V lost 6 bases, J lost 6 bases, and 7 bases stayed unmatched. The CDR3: CASSGDSVYEKLFF. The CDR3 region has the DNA TGCGCCAGCAGCGGGGACAGTGTATATGAAAAACTGTTTTTT.

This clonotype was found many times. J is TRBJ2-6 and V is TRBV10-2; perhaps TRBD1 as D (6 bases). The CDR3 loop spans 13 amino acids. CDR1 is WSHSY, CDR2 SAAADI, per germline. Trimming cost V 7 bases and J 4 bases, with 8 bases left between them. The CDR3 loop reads CASMGAGANVLTF. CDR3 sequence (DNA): TGCGCCAGCATGGGGGCGGGGGCCAACGTCCTGACTTTC.

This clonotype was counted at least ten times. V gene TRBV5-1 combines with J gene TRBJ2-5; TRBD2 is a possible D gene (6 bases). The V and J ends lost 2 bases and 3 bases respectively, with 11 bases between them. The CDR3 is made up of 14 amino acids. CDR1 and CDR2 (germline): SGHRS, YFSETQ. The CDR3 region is CASSLTGTEETQYF. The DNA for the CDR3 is TGCGCCAGCAGCTTAACCGGGACTGAAGAGACCCAGTACTTC.

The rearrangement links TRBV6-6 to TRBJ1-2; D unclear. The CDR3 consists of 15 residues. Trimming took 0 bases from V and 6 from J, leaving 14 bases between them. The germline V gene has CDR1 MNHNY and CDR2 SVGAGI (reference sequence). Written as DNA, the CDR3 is TGTGCCAGCAGTTACTCGATGGGAGATGAACATGGCTACACCTTC. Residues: CASSYSMGDEHGYTF.

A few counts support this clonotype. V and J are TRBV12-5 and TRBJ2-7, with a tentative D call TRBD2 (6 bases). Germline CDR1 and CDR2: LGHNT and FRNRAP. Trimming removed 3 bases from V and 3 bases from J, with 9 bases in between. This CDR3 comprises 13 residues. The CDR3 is CASGFGGIYEQYF. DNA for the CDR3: TGTGCTAGTGGTTTTGGCGGGATCTACGAGCAGTACTTC.

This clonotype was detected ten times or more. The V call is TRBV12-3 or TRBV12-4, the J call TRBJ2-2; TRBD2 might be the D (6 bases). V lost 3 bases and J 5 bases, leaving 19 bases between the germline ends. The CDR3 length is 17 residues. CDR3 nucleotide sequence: TGTGCCAGCAGTTTGAGTAATGGAGGGCACAGGACCGGGGAGCTGTTTTTT. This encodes CASSLSNGGHRTGELFF.

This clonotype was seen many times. The CDR3 protein is CASSRPGLGSYEQYF. For the CDR3, the DNA is TGTGCCAGCAGCCGGCCGGGACTTGGCTCCTACGAGCAGTACTTC. The chain combines TRBV7-2 with TRBJ2-7, with D tentatively TRBD2 (6 bases). Germline V gene lookup returns CDR1 SGHTA and CDR2 FQGNSA. The CDR3 sequence is 15 residues long. Trimming took off 5 bases at V and 0 bases at J, with 14 bases between the two ends.

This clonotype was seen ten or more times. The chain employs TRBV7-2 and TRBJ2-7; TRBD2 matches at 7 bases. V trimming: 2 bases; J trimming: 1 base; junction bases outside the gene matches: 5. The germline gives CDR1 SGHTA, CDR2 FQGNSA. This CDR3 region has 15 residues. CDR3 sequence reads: CASSLWPSGSYEQYF. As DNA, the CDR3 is TGTGCCAGCAGCTTATGGCCTAGCGGTTCCTACGAGCAGTACTTC.

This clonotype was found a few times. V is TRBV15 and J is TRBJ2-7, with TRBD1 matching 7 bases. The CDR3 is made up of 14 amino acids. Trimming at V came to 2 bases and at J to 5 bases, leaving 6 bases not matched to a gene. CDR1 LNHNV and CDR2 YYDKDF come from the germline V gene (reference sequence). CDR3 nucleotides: TGTGCCACCAGCAGATCCGACAGGGTACACGAGCAGTACGTC. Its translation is CATSRSDRVHEQYV.

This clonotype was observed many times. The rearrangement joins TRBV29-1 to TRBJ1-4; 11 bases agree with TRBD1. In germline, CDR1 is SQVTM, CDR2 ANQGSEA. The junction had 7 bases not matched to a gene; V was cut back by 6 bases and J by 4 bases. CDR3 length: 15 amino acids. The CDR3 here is CSVAGTGGFNEKLFF. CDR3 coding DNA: TGCAGCGTCGCCGGGACAGGGGGATTTAATGAAAAACTGTTTTTT.

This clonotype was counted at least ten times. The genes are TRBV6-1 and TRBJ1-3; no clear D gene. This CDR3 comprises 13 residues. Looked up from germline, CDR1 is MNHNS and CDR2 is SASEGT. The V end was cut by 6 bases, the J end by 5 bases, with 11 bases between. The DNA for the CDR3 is TGTGCCAGCAGCCCCACTACAAGAAACACCATATATTTT. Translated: CASSPTTRNTIYF.